A selection of T cell receptor beta chains follows, all from one sample in a study of blood T cell repertoires in COVID-19. Some clones are missing from TCRdb's copy, which holds only in-frame ones; the method was immunoSEQ multiplex PCR. Of some 490,000 clones detected, about nine tenths appear once; the ten largest clones hold 7% to 10%. The sample taken for sequencing was PBMCs or T cells enriched from blood (not recorded which). The receptors stem from an older woman who had recovered from COVID-19. Each CDR3 is given with its conserved first and last residue. The D gene is left open where the match is weak. A clone size is listed for some rows: how often the clone was seen (once, few, many), or a class if it is expanded.

CDR3 protein: CASSATGTLKGYTF; CDR3 DNA: TGTGCCAGCAGCGCCACCGGGACACTAAAGGGCTACACCTTC; D gene: .; J gene: TRBJ1-2; clone size: .; V gene: TRBV9
CDR3 protein: CASSFTQEGGNTIYF; CDR3 DNA: TGTGCCAGCAGCTTCACCCAGGAGGGAGGAAACACCATATATTTT; D gene: .; J gene: TRBJ1-3; clone size: .; V gene: TRBV7-6
CDR3 protein: CASSSPSGEINNYGYTF; CDR3 DNA: TGTGCCAGCAGCTCCCCAAGTGGAGAAATTAATAACTATGGCTACACCTTC; D gene: .; J gene: TRBJ1-2; clone size: .; V gene: TRBV11-2
CDR3 protein: CASSLGAGQGGYTF; CDR3 DNA: TGCGCCAGCAGCTTGGGAGCAGGGCAGGGTGGCTACACCTTC; D gene: .; J gene: TRBJ1-2; clone size: .; V gene: TRBV5-1
CDR3 protein: CASSYIGLTGKYTF; CDR3 DNA: TGTGCCAGCAGCTATATTGGACTGACGGGTAAATACACCTTC; D gene: .; J gene: TRBJ1-2; clone size: .; V gene: TRBV7-9
CDR3 protein: CASSPGTGGRRYEQYF; CDR3 DNA: TGTGCCAGCAGTCCCGGGACGGGGGGCCGGCGCTACGAGCAGTACTTC; D gene: .; J gene: TRBJ2-7; clone size: .; V gene: TRBV2
CDR3 protein: CASSQGRWGRDIQAWANVLTF; CDR3 DNA: TGTGCCAGCAGCCAAGGACGGTGGGGCCGGGACATTCAGGCCTGGGCCAACGTCCTGACTTTC; D gene: .; J gene: TRBJ2-6; clone size: .; V gene: TRBV3-1/TRBV3-2
CDR3 protein: CASSIGTENTEAFF; CDR3 DNA: TGTGCCAGCAGCATCGGGACAGAGAACACTGAAGCTTTCTTT; D gene: TRBD1; J gene: TRBJ1-1; clone size: .; V gene: TRBV7-9
CDR3 protein: CASSVGQGSEKLFF; CDR3 DNA: TGTGCCAGCAGCGTAGGACAGGGGAGTGAAAAACTGTTTTTT; D gene: TRBD1; J gene: TRBJ1-4; clone size: .; V gene: TRBV9
CDR3 protein: CASSPTGTGGEQYF; CDR3 DNA: TGTGCCAGCAGCCCTACAGGGACAGGGGGCGAGCAGTACTTC; D gene: TRBD1; J gene: TRBJ2-7; clone size: .; V gene: TRBV3-1/TRBV3-2
CDR3 protein: CASSPGLAGGTDTQYF; CDR3 DNA: TGTGCCAGCAGCCCGGGACTAGCGGGGGGCACAGATACGCAGTATTTT; D gene: TRBD2; J gene: TRBJ2-3; clone size: .; V gene: TRBV5-4
CDR3 protein: CASSTGVNQPQHF; CDR3 DNA: TGTGCCAGCAGCACAGGGGTCAATCAGCCCCAGCATTTT; D gene: TRBD1; J gene: TRBJ1-5; clone size: .; V gene: TRBV12-3/TRBV12-4
CDR3 protein: CASRKAETYNSPLHF; CDR3 DNA: TGTGCCAGCAGGAAGGCGGAGACCTATAATTCACCCCTCCACTTT; D gene: .; J gene: TRBJ1-6; clone size: .; V gene: TRBV2
CDR3 protein: CASRRGAGAYEQYF; CDR3 DNA: TGCGCCAGCAGAAGGGGGGCGGGGGCCTACGAGCAGTACTTC; D gene: .; J gene: TRBJ2-7; clone size: .; V gene: TRBV10-2
CDR3 protein: CASSLAAGVWTQYF; CDR3 DNA: TGTGCCAGCAGCTTGGCAGCGGGGGTGTGGACCCAGTACTTC; D gene: TRBD2; J gene: TRBJ2-5; clone size: few; V gene: TRBV5-6
CDR3 protein: CASSVEGRSPLHF; CDR3 DNA: TGTGCCAGCAGTGTGGAGGGTCGTTCACCCCTCCACTTT; D gene: .; J gene: TRBJ1-6; clone size: .; V gene: TRBV2
CDR3 protein: CASSHGPYEQYF; CDR3 DNA: TGCGCCAGCAGCCACGGTCCCTACGAGCAGTACTTC; D gene: .; J gene: TRBJ2-7; clone size: .; V gene: TRBV4-1
CDR3 protein: CASSYGTENEKLFF; CDR3 DNA: TGTGCCAGCAGTTATGGGACAGAAAATGAAAAACTGTTTTTT; D gene: TRBD1; J gene: TRBJ1-4; clone size: .; V gene: TRBV6-2/TRBV6-3
CDR3 protein: CSVVGGVYGYTF; CDR3 DNA: TGCAGCGTTGTCGGGGGGGTTTATGGCTACACCTTC; D gene: .; J gene: TRBJ1-2; clone size: .; V gene: TRBV29-1
CDR3 protein: CAWSVRTGGQPQHF; CDR3 DNA: TGTGCCTGGAGTGTGAGGACAGGGGGTCAGCCCCAGCATTTT; D gene: TRBD1; J gene: TRBJ1-5; clone size: few; V gene: TRBV30
CDR3 protein: CASSPLVGTEQYF; CDR3 DNA: TGCGCCAGCAGCCCCCTTGTGGGGACTGAGCAGTATTTT; D gene: .; J gene: TRBJ2-3; clone size: .; V gene: TRBV5-1
CDR3 protein: CASSLRGGDTEAFF; CDR3 DNA: TGTGCCAGCAGCTTGAGGGGAGGGGACACTGAAGCTTTCTTT; D gene: .; J gene: TRBJ1-1; clone size: few; V gene: TRBV6-5
CDR3 protein: CASSSGKAGSGETQYF; CDR3 DNA: TGTGCCAGCAGCTCCGGCAAAGCGGGGTCGGGGGAGACCCAGTACTTC; D gene: TRBD2; J gene: TRBJ2-5; clone size: .; V gene: TRBV11-3
CDR3 protein: CASSLDSHMAAYEQYF; CDR3 DNA: TGTGCCAGCAGCTTAGATTCTCACATGGCTGCCTACGAGCAGTACTTC; D gene: .; J gene: TRBJ2-7; clone size: .; V gene: TRBV11-3
CDR3 protein: CASSLDRGGNIQYF; CDR3 DNA: TGTGCCAGCAGCTTGGACAGGGGGGGAAACATTCAGTACTTC; D gene: TRBD1; J gene: TRBJ2-4; clone size: .; V gene: TRBV7-2
CDR3 protein: CASSLVGRTNPLNTGELFF; CDR3 DNA: TGTGCCAGCAGCTTAGTGGGCCGGACAAACCCCCTGAACACCGGGGAGCTGTTTTTT; D gene: .; J gene: TRBJ2-2; clone size: .; V gene: TRBV7-7
CDR3 protein: CASRGTGAYGYTF; CDR3 DNA: TGTGCCAGCAGGGGGACAGGCGCCTATGGCTACACCTTC; D gene: TRBD1; J gene: TRBJ1-2; clone size: .; V gene: TRBV9
CDR3 protein: CASSFSGLNTEAFF; CDR3 DNA: TGCGCCAGCAGCTTTTCAGGGTTGAATACTGAAGCTTTCTTT; D gene: .; J gene: TRBJ1-1; clone size: once; V gene: TRBV5-1
CDR3 protein: CASSTGGTGFYGYTF; CDR3 DNA: TGCGCCAGCAGTACCGGAGGGACAGGGTTCTATGGCTACACCTTC; D gene: TRBD1; J gene: TRBJ1-2; clone size: .; V gene: TRBV5-1
CDR3 protein: CASRRVGGQTNYGYTF; CDR3 DNA: TGTGCCAGCCGCCGAGTAGGGGGACAGACTAACTATGGCTACACCTTC; D gene: TRBD1; J gene: TRBJ1-2; clone size: .; V gene: TRBV6-4
CDR3 protein: CASSSSVGGALAKNIQYF; CDR3 DNA: TGCGCCAGCAGCTCCTCGGTCGGAGGAGCCCTAGCCAAAAACATTCAGTACTTC; D gene: .; J gene: TRBJ2-4; clone size: .; V gene: TRBV5-1
CDR3 protein: CASSYRTGSMKDTEAFF; CDR3 DNA: TGTGCCAGCAGCTACAGGACAGGGAGTATGAAGGACACTGAAGCTTTCTTT; D gene: TRBD1; J gene: TRBJ1-1; clone size: few; V gene: TRBV7-9
CDR3 protein: CASSQGATGIYNEQFF; CDR3 DNA: TGTGCCAGCAGCCAAGGGGCAACCGGGATCTACAATGAGCAGTTCTTC; D gene: .; J gene: TRBJ2-1; clone size: .; V gene: TRBV3-1/TRBV3-2
CDR3 protein: CASSYSTETEAFF; CDR3 DNA: TGTGCCAGCAGTTACTCGACAGAGACTGAAGCTTTCTTT; D gene: .; J gene: TRBJ1-1; clone size: .; V gene: TRBV6-5
CDR3 protein: CASSHRVNTGELFF; CDR3 DNA: TGTGCCAGCAGTCACAGGGTTAACACCGGGGAGCTGTTTTTT; D gene: .; J gene: TRBJ2-2; clone size: .; V gene: TRBV6-6
CDR3 protein: CASSLTGGSGQETQYF; CDR3 DNA: TGCGCCAGCAGCTTGACTGGGGGGTCGGGCCAAGAGACCCAGTACTTC; D gene: .; J gene: TRBJ2-5; clone size: .; V gene: TRBV5-1
CDR3 protein: CASTGVGRGTNEQFF; CDR3 DNA: TGTGCCAGCACGGGGGTGGGGAGGGGGACGAATGAGCAGTTCTTC; D gene: .; J gene: TRBJ2-1; clone size: once; V gene: TRBV28
CDR3 protein: CASSDHAPGAGANVLTF; CDR3 DNA: TGTGCCAGCAGTGACCACGCCCCAGGGGCTGGGGCCAACGTCCTGACTTTC; D gene: .; J gene: TRBJ2-6; clone size: .; V gene: TRBV6-1
CDR3 protein: CASSKVAGGNEQFF; CDR3 DNA: .; D gene: .; J gene: TRBJ2-1; clone size: .; V gene: TRBV21-1
CDR3 protein: CASSAVLRNEAFF; CDR3 DNA: TGTGCCAGCAGTGCGGTACTACGAAATGAAGCTTTCTTT; D gene: .; J gene: TRBJ1-1; clone size: .; V gene: TRBV2
CDR3 protein: CASSKNGDHGTSGGQETQYF; CDR3 DNA: TGTGCCAGCAGCAAAAATGGAGATCATGGGACTAGCGGGGGGCAGGAGACCCAGTACTTC; D gene: .; J gene: TRBJ2-5; clone size: .; V gene: TRBV21-1
CDR3 protein: CASSRPGRGLTYEQYF; CDR3 DNA: TGTGCCAGCAGCCGGCCCGGGCGGGGGCTAACCTACGAGCAGTACTTC; D gene: .; J gene: TRBJ2-7; clone size: few; V gene: TRBV28
CDR3 protein: CASSEALRDGPLHF; CDR3 DNA: TGTGCCAGCAGTGAAGCGCTTCGGGATGGGCCCCTCCACTTT; D gene: .; J gene: TRBJ1-6; clone size: .; V gene: TRBV2
CDR3 protein: CASSLEQNPGNTIYF; CDR3 DNA: TGCGCCAGCAGCTTGGAACAGAATCCTGGAAACACCATATATTTT; D gene: .; J gene: TRBJ1-3; clone size: .; V gene: TRBV5-1
CDR3 protein: CASSWGGAPGYTF; CDR3 DNA: TGTGCCAGCAGCTGGGGGGGTGCGCCAGGCTACACCTTC; D gene: .; J gene: TRBJ1-2; clone size: .; V gene: TRBV11-2
CDR3 protein: CASRELTGSHQPQHF; CDR3 DNA: TGTGCCAGCAGAGAGCTGACAGGTTCTCATCAGCCCCAGCATTTT; D gene: .; J gene: TRBJ1-5; clone size: .; V gene: TRBV6-5
CDR3 protein: CASSYTIGHGKAFF; CDR3 DNA: TGTGCCAGCAGTTATACAATTGGACATGGAAAAGCTTTCTTT; D gene: .; J gene: TRBJ1-1; clone size: .; V gene: TRBV6-5
CDR3 protein: CASSQRGQGLSGNTIYF; CDR3 DNA: TGTGCCAGCAGCCAGAGGGGGCAGGGACTCTCTGGAAACACCATATATTTT; D gene: TRBD1; J gene: TRBJ1-3; clone size: .; V gene: TRBV3-1/TRBV3-2
CDR3 protein: CASSQGLAGGPGDTQYF; CDR3 DNA: TGCGCCAGCAGCCAAGGACTAGCGGGGGGCCCCGGAGATACGCAGTATTTT; D gene: TRBD2; J gene: TRBJ2-3; clone size: .; V gene: TRBV4-1
CDR3 protein: CASSALLGASTDTQYF; CDR3 DNA: TGTGCCAGCAGCGCCCTCTTAGGGGCGAGCACAGATACGCAGTATTTT; D gene: .; J gene: TRBJ2-3; clone size: .; V gene: TRBV9
CDR3 protein: CASRRGNSPLHF; CDR3 DNA: TGTGCCAGTCGACGGGGTAATTCACCCCTCCACTTT; D gene: .; J gene: TRBJ1-6; clone size: .; V gene: TRBV6-5
CDR3 protein: CASSSQGALPTDTQYF; CDR3 DNA: TGTGCCAGCAGCTCACAGGGGGCCTTACCCACAGATACGCAGTATTTT; D gene: TRBD1; J gene: TRBJ2-3; clone size: .; V gene: TRBV3-1/TRBV3-2
CDR3 protein: CASSNPTTGSYGYTF; CDR3 DNA: TGTGCCAGCAGCAATCCTACAACAGGTTCCTATGGCTACACCTTC; D gene: .; J gene: TRBJ1-2; clone size: .; V gene: TRBV21-1
CDR3 protein: CASSLGRDYGYTF; CDR3 DNA: TGTGCCAGCAGCTTGGGCCGCGACTATGGCTACACCTTC; D gene: .; J gene: TRBJ1-2; clone size: .; V gene: TRBV5-6
CDR3 protein: CATSDYRTSDDTQYF; CDR3 DNA: TGTGCCACCAGTGATTACAGGACTAGTGACGATACGCAGTATTTT; D gene: TRBD2; J gene: TRBJ2-3; clone size: .; V gene: TRBV24-1